Shown below are 10 T cell receptor beta chains from a single sample sequenced in a study of blood T cell repertoires in COVID-19. Measured with immunoSEQ multiplex PCR; TCRdb has only the in-frame clones, and not every one. The table shows fewer than 80,000 clones, with around nine tenths occurring only once. Sequencing was carried out using peripheral blood. The receptors originated from a human donor in a cohort sampled during active COVID-19.

The V gene is TRBV12-5, the J gene TRBJ2-7, with unresolved D. Trimming left V 3 bases short and J 2 bases short, with 2 bases between. The CDR3 length is 11 residues. Germline CDR1 is LGHNT and CDR2 is FRNRAP. CDR3 sequence: CASGFAYEQYF. The CDR3, as DNA: TGTGCTAGTGGTTTCGCCTACGAGCAGTACTTC. Based on the CDR3 plus reference TRBV12-5 and TRBJ2-7, the full variable domain is DARVTQTPRHKVTEMGQEVTMRCQPILGHNTVFWYRQTMMQGLELLAYFRNRAPLDDSGMPKDRFSAEMPDATLATLKIQPSEPRDSAVYFCASGFAYEQYFGPGTRLTVT.

The chain links TRBV5-4 to TRBJ1-2, with TRBD1 as a possible D gene (5 bases). The CDR3 runs 17 residues. Germline CDR1 and CDR2: SGHNT and YYREEE (reference sequence). Trimming took off 1 base at V and 7 bases at J, with 23 bases between the two ends. The DNA of the CDR3 is TGTGCCAGCAGCTTGATATTTGGCGTGCAGGGATTTGGTGGCTACACCTTC. As protein: CASSLIFGVQGFGGYTF.

The gene calls are TRBV11-2 and TRBJ1-1, with a possible D match to TRBD1 (5 bases). Trimming left V 5 bases short and J 6 bases short, with 22 bases between. Germline CDR1 reads SGHAT; CDR2 reads FQNNGV. The CDR3 runs 16 residues. For the CDR3, the DNA is TGTGCCAGCAGCCAGCAGGGACGAGGGACTCCTGCTGAAGCTTTCTTT. This codes for CASSQQGRGTPAEAFF.

In nucleotides, the CDR3 is TGTGCCAGCTCAAAAGTTGCCCCAGATCAGCCCCAGCATTTT. Amino acid sequence: CASSKVAPDQPQHF. The chain employs TRBV7-9 and TRBJ1-5, with D uncertain. V dropped 8 bases and J dropped 5 bases, with 16 bases sitting between them. The CDR3 spans 14 residues. From germline, CDR1 is SEHNR and CDR2 FQNEAQ (reference sequence). Full variable domain (missing parts from reference TRBV7-9 and TRBJ1-5): DTGVSQNPRHKITKRGQNVTFRCDPISEHNRLYWYRQTLGQGPEFLTYFQNEAQLEKSRLLSDRFSAERPKGSFSTLEIQRTEQGDSAMYLCASSKVAPDQPQHFGDGTRLSIL.

The chain links TRBV2 to TRBJ2-7, with TRBD1 matching 9 bases. Germline V gene data show CDR1 as SNHLY and CDR2 as FYNNEI. The CDR3 contains 14 residues. With V trimmed by 6 bases and J by 0 bases, 3 bases remained unmatched. The DNA of the CDR3 is TGTGCCAGCAGAGTGGGACAGGGCTCCTACGAGCAGTACTTC. The encoded protein is CASRVGQGSYEQYF. Full variable domain (outside the CDR3, taken from reference TRBV2 and TRBJ2-7): EPEVTQTPSHQVTQMGQEVILRCVPISNHLYFYWYRQILGQKVEFLVSFYNNEISEKSEIFDDQFSVERPDGSNFTLKIRSTKLEDSAMYFCASRVGQGSYEQYFGPGTRLTVT.

The chain has TRBV7-6 and TRBJ2-3, with TRBD2 matching over 8 bases. CDR1 SGHVS and CDR2 FNYEAQ come from the germline V gene. The trim removed 5 bases at V and 2 bases at J, leaving 6 bases unmatched. The CDR3 has 15 residues. The CDR3 loop is CASSPLSGDTDTQYF. The CDR3 region has the DNA TGTGCCAGCAGCCCGCTTAGCGGGGACACAGATACGCAGTATTTT.

The chain couples TRBV14 to TRBJ2-3; D possibly corresponds to TRBD2 (5 bases). The CDR3 consists of 16 residues. Germline CDR1 and CDR2: SGHDN and FVKESK. Between the trimmed V and J ends, which lost 4 bases and 2 bases, there was a span of 16 bases. CDR3 bases: TGTGCCAGCAGCCGCCGGTCTGGACTCCTCACAGATACGCAGTATTTT. Translated, it gives CASSRRSGLLTDTQYF.

The chain combines TRBV29-1 with TRBJ2-7; possible D gene TRBD1, 6 bases. With 5 bases removed from V and 1 base from J, the gap between germline ends came to 9 bases. The CDR3 is 12 amino acids. The V gene's germline CDR1 is SQVTM and CDR2 ANQGSEA. In DNA form, the CDR3 reads TGCAGCGTTCATACAGGGTCCTACGAGCAGTACTTC. Translating gives CSVHTGSYEQYF.

The chain has TRBV16 and TRBJ1-2, with 7 bases identical to TRBD1. Germline V gene lookup returns CDR1 KGHSY and CDR2 FQNENV. Trimming cost V 4 bases and J 7 bases; bases outside gene matches: 15. This CDR3 contains 16 residues. DNA for the CDR3: TGTGCCAGCAGCCCCCACCGAGGGGGCGCCAGGGGTGGCTACACCTTC. Amino acids: CASSPHRGGARGGYTF.

V and J are TRBV5-1 and TRBJ1-2, with 12 bases identical to TRBD1. In germline, CDR1 is SGHRS, CDR2 YFSETQ. This CDR3 contains 15 residues. V shed 6 bases and J 7 bases; nucleotides not matched to a gene: 10. The CDR3 protein is CASTFLGQGASGYTF. CDR3 DNA: TGCGCCAGCACCTTTTTGGGACAGGGGGCCAGTGGCTACACCTTC.